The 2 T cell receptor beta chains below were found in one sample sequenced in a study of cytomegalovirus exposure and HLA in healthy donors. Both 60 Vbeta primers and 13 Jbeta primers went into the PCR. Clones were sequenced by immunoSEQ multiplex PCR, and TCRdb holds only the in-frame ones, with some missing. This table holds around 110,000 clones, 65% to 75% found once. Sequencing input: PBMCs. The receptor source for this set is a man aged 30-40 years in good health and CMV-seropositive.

The DNA of the CDR3 is TGTGCCAGCAGTTTAAACAGGGGCTCCTACGAGCAGTACTTC. Residues: CASSLNRGSYEQYF. This rearrangement joins TRBV27 to TRBJ2-7; 7 bases match TRBD1. This CDR3 comprises 14 residues. The V segment lost 2 bases and the J segment 0 bases; nucleotides outside the gene matches: 1. In germline, CDR1 is MNHEY, CDR2 SMNVEV (reference sequence).

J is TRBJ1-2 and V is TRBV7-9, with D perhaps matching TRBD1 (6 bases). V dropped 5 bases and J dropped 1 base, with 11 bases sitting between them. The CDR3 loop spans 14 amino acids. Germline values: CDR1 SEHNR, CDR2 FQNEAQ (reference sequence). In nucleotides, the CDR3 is TGTGCCAGCAGCCACAGGGATTTTAACTATGGCTACACCTTC. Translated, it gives CASSHRDFNYGYTF.